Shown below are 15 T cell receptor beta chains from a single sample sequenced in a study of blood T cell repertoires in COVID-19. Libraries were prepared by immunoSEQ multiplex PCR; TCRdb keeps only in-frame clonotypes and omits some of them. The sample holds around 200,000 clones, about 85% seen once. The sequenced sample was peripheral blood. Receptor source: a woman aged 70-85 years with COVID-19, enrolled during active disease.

CDR3 region: CASSVSGITEAFF. The CDR3 DNA reads as TGTGCCAGCAGCGTATCCGGGATTACTGAAGCTTTCTTT. The rearrangement links TRBV9 to TRBJ1-1; D is unclear. Trimming pared 1 base from V and 5 bases from J, leaving 9 bases between. There are 13 residues in the CDR3. CDR1 SGDLS and CDR2 YYNGEE come from the germline V gene.

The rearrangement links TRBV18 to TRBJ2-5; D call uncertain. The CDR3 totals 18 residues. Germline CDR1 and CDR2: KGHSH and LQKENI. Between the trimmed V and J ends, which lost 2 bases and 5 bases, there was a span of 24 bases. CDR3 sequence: CASSPYSSRQRLRETQYF. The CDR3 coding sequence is TGTGCCAGCTCACCATATTCATCACGGCAGAGACTTCGGGAGACCCAGTACTTC.

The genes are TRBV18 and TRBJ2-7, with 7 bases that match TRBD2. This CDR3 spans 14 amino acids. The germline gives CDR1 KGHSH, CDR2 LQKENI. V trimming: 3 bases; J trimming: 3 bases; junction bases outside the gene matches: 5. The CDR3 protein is CASSPGLAVYEQYF. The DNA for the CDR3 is TGTGCCAGCTCACCGGGGCTAGCGGTCTACGAGCAGTACTTC.

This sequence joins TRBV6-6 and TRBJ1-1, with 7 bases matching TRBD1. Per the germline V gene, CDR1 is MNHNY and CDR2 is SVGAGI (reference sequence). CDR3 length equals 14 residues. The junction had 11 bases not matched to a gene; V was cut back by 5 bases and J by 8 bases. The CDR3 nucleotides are TGTGCCAGCAGTAGTCGACAGGGCGGCCCAGAAGCTTTCTTT. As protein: CASSSRQGGPEAFF.

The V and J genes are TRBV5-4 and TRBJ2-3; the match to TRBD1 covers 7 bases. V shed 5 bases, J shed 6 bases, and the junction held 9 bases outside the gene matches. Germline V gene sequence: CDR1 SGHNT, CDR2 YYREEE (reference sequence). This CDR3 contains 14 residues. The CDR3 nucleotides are TGTGCCAGCAGTCCGCGCACAGGGGCGGATACGCAGTATTTT. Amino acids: CASSPRTGADTQYF.

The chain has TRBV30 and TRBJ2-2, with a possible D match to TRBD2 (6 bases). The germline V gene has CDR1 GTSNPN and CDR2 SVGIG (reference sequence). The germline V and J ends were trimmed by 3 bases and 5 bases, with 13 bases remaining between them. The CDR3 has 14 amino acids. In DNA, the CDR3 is TGTGCCTGGAGCGCGGGACCGACGACCGGGGAGCTGTTTTTT. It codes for CAWSAGPTTGELFF.

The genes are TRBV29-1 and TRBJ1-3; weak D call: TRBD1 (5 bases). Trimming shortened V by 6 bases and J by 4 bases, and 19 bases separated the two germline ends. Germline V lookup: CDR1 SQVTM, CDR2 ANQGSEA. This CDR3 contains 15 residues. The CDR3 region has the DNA TGCAGCGTCACCGACTGGGGCCGCTTGGGAAACACCATATATTTT. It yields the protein CSVTDWGRLGNTIYF.

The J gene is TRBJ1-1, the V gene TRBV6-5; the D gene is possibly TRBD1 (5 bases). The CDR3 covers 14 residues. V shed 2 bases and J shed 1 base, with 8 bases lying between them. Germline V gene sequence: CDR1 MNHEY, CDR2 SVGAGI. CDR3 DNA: TGTGCCAGCAGTTACAAGACAGCGAACACTGAAGCTTTCTTT. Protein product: CASSYKTANTEAFF.

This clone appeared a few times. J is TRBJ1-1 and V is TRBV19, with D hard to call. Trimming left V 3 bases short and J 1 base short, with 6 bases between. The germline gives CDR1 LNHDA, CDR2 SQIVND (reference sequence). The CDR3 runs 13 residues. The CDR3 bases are TGTGCCAGTAGTATGTGGCAGAACACTGAAGCTTTCTTT. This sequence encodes CASSMWQNTEAFF.

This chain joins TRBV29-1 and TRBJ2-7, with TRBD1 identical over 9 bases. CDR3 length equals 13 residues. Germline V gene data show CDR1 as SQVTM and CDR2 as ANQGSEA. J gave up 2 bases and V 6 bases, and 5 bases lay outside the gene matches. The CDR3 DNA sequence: TGCAGCGTCGGACAGGGGTTAACCTACGAGCAGTACTTC. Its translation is CSVGQGLTYEQYF.

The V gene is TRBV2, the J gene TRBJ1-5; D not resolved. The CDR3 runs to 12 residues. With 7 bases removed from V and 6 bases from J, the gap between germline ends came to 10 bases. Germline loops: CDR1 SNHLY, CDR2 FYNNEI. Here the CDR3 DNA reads TGTGCCAGCATTGGATCAGGTCAGCCCCAGCATTTT. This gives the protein CASIGSGQPQHF.

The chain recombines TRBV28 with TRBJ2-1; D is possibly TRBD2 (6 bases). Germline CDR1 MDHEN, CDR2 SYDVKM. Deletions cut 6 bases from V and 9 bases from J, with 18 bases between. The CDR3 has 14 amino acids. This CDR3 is CASRLRAPRGEQFF. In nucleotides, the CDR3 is TGTGCCAGCAGACTCAGGGCACCGCGGGGTGAGCAGTTCTTC. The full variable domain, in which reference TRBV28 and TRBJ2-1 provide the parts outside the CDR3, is DVKVTQSSRYLVKRTGEKVFLECVQDMDHENMFWYRQDPGLGLRLIYFSYDVKMKEKGDIPEGYSVSREKKERFSLILESASTNQTSMYLCASRLRAPRGEQFFGPGTRLTVL.

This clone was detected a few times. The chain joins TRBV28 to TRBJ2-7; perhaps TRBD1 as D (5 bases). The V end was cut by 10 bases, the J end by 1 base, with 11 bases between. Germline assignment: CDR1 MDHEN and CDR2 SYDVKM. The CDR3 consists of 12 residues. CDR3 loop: CATVDRSYEQYF. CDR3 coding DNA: TGTGCCACTGTCGACAGATCCTACGAGCAGTACTTC.

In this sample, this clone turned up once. The CDR3 protein is CAWSVTSDNLDSPLHF. The CDR3 DNA reads as TGTGCCTGGAGTGTAACGTCGGACAATTTAGATTCACCCCTCCACTTT. The chain couples TRBV30 to TRBJ1-6; D may be TRBD1 (5 bases). Trimming shortened V by 0 bases and J by 8 bases, and 17 bases separated the two germline ends. The CDR3 is made up of 16 amino acids. The V gene's germline CDR1 is GTSNPN and CDR2 SVGIG (reference sequence). Full variable domain (remainder filled in from reference TRBV30 and TRBJ1-6): SQTIHQWPATLVQPVGSPLSLECTVEGTSNPNLYWYRQAAGRGLQLLFYSVGIGQISSEVPQNLSASRPQDRQFILSSKKLLLSDSGFYLCAWSVTSDNLDSPLHFGNGTRLTVT.

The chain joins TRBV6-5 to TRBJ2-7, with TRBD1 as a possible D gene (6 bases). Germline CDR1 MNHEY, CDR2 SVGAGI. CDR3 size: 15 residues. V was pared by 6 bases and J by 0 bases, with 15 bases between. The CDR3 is CASRYDRRSSYEQYF. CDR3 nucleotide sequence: TGTGCCAGCAGATACGACAGGAGAAGCTCCTACGAGCAGTACTTC.